These 4 T cell receptor beta chains share one sample of origin, sequenced in a study of OX40 agonist ivuxolimab in advanced cancers. This table comes from immunoSEQ multiplex PCR, and its TCRdb copy is limited to in-frame clones, with some not included. The table shows about 27,000 clones, with around nine tenths occurring only once. The input for sequencing was CD4+ or CD8+ T cells sorted from blood, taken in a trial of the OX40 agonist ivuxolimab. Every receptor here comes from an adult with an advanced solid tumor such as melanoma, head and neck, liver or kidney cancer.

This clone is termed medium-sized. The chain has TRBV2 and TRBJ2-7; TRBD1 might be the D (6 bases). The V end was cut by 6 bases, the J end by 2 bases, with 11 bases between. The V gene's germline CDR1 is SNHLY and CDR2 FYNNEI. CDR3 length: 13 residues. In DNA form, the CDR3 reads TGTGCCAGCAGGGCAGGGGCGCCCTACGAGCAGTACTTC. Residues: CASRAGAPYEQYF.

Turning to this clone: At one of its ends the junction is not consistent with the germline gene, which may arise from a read error. The rearrangement joins TRBV5-1 to TRBJ2-5; tentatively, D is TRBD1 (6 bases). The germline gives CDR1 SGHRS, CDR2 YFSETQ. This CDR3 comprises 14 residues. CDR3 bases: TGCGCCAGCAGGGTTTGGACAGCGGCAGAGGCCCAGTACTTC. This translates into CASRVWTAAEAQYF.

This chain uses TRBV7-9 with TRBJ2-2, with a possible D match to TRBD1 (6 bases). The V end lost 2 bases, the J end lost 4 bases, and 11 bases lay between the germline ends. The CDR3 is 15 residues long. Germline CDR1 SEHNR, CDR2 FQNEAQ (reference sequence). CDR3 in DNA: TGTGCCAGCAGCTTAAGGGACATAAGCACCGGGGAGCTGTTTTTT. Protein sequence: CASSLRDISTGELFF.

V and J are TRBV29-1 and TRBJ2-1; 9 bases are a match to TRBD2. Germline CDR1 SQVTM, CDR2 ANQGSEA. V trimming: 1 base; J trimming: 8 bases; junction bases outside the gene matches: 9. The CDR3 has 15 residues. The CDR3 bases are TGCAGCGTTGAAGGCCCGGGACTAGCTGCCTATGAGCAGTTCTTC. As protein: CSVEGPGLAAYEQFF.